This paragraph covers one T cell receptor beta chain sequence. What it binds is unknown. This specimen comes from a study of OX40 agonist ivuxolimab in advanced cancers. Notes on the study in general: Expanded peripheral T cells had an undetermined antigen specificity.

Method: immunoSEQ multiplex PCR; TCRdb's copy keeps in-frame clones and lacks some. The sample consists of some 61,000 clones, 70% to 90% of them appearing once. The CDR3 sequence is 17 residues long. V gave up 0 bases and J gave up 0 bases; unmatched junction bases: 2. Germline V CDR1 and CDR2: SGHVS, FQNEAQ. The chain joins TRBV7-8 to TRBJ2-6; 7 bases match TRBD1. The sequence came from an adult with an advanced solid tumor such as melanoma, head and neck, liver or kidney cancer. The sequencing here drew on CD4+ or CD8+ T cells sorted from blood, taken in a trial of the OX40 agonist ivuxolimab. The CDR3 is CASSLAQGISGANVLTF. CDR3 nucleotide sequence: TGTGCCAGCAGCTTAGCACAGGGGATCTCTGGGGCCAACGTCCTGACTTTC. The whole variable domain, remainder taken from reference TRBV7-8 and TRBJ2-6, is GAGVSQSPRYKVAKRGQDVALRCDPISGHVSLFWYQQALGQGPEFLTYFQNEAQLDKSGLPSDRFFAERPEGSVSTLKIQRTQQEDSAVYLCASSLAQGISGANVLTFGAGSRLTVL.